What follows describes a single T cell receptor beta chain. The V end lost 4 bases, the J end lost 5 bases, and 12 bases lay between the germline ends. Germline V lookup: CDR1 SGHRS, CDR2 YFSETQ. The CDR3 is 13 residues long. These data originate in a study of blood T cell repertoires in COVID-19. Study-level information: The cDNA or gDNA used as material had been derived from T cells, B-cell-depleted T cells, or PBMCs.

In the original processing: Scientists estimated how many nucleated cells there were by amplifying reference gene primers. Sequenced by immunoSEQ multiplex PCR; TCRdb stores in-frame clones only, minus some. V, J and clone size are taken as reported in that table, and D and trimming were inferred from the DNA itself. Of under 200,000 clones listed, roughly 78% are singletons. The sequence derives from a man between 65 and 80 years old with active or convalescent COVID-19. The chain recombines TRBV5-1 with TRBJ2-5; the D gene is possibly TRBD2 (6 bases). The sequenced material came from peripheral blood. The CDR3 here is CASSPGGAETQYF. The CDR3 nucleotides read TGCGCCAGCAGCCCCGGAGGGGCGGAGACCCAGTACTTC.